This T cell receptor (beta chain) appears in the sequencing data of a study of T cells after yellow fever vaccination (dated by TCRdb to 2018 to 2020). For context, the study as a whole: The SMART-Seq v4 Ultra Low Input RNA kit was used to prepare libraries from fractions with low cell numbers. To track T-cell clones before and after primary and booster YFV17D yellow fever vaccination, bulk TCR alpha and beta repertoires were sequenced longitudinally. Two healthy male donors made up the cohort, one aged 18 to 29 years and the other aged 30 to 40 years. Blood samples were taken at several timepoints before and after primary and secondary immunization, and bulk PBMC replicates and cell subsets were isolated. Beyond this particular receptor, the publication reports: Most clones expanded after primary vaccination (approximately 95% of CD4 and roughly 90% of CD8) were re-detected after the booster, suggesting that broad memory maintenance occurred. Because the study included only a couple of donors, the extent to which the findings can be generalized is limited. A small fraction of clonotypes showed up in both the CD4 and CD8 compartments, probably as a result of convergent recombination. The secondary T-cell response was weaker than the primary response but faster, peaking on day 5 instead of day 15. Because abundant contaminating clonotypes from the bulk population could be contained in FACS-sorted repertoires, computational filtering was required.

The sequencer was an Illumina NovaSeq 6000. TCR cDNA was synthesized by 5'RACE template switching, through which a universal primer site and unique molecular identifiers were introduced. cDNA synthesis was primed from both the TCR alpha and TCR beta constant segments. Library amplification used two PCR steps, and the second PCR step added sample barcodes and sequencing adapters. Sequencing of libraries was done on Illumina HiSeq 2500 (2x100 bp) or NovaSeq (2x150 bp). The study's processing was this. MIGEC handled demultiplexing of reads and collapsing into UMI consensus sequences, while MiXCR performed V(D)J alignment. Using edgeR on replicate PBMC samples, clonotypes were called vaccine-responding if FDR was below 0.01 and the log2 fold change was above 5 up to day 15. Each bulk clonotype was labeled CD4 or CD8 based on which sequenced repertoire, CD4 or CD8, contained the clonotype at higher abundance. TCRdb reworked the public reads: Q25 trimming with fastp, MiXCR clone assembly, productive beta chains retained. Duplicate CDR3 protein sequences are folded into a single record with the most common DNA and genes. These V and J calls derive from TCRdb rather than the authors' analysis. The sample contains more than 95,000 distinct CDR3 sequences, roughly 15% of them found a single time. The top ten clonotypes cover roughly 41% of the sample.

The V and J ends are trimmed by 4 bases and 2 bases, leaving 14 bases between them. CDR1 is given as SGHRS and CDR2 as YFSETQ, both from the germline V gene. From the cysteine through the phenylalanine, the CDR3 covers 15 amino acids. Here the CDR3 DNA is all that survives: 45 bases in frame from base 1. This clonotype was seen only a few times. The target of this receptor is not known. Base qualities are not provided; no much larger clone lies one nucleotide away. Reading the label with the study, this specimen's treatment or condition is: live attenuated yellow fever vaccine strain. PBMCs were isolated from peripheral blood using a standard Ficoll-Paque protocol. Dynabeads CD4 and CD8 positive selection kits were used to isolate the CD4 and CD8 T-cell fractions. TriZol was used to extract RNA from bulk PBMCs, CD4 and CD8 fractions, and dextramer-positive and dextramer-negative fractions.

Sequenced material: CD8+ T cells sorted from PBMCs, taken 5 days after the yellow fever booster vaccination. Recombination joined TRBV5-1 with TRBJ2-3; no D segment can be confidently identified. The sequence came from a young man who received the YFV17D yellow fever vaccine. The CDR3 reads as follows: CASSMYRLTTDTQYF. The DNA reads TGCGCCAGCAGCATGTACAGATTGACCACAGATACGCAGTATTTT.